A single sample gave rise to the 12 T cell receptor beta chains below, sequenced in a study of control samples from healthy donors and cancer patients. TCRdb's table, derived via immunoSEQ multiplex PCR, lists solely in-frame clones and lacks some. The data hold 100,000 or so clones, with 75% to 90% observed a single time. The sequenced sample consisted of blood. The origin of the receptors is a man aged 25 to 40 in good health.

This sequence joins TRBV11-2 and TRBJ2-1; D is ambiguous. The CDR3 sequence is 14 residues long. V shed 3 bases and J shed 7 bases, with 13 bases lying between them. In germline, CDR1 is SGHAT, CDR2 FQNNGV. CDR3 coding DNA: TGTGCCAGCAGCTTTGGGCAAAAGGGAAATGAGCAGTTCTTC. Translated, it gives CASSFGQKGNEQFF.

The CDR3 is CASSQEGHSSNTEAFF. CDR3 bases: TGCGCCAGCAGCCAAGAGGGACACTCTTCGAACACTGAAGCTTTCTTT. The chain couples TRBV4-1 to TRBJ1-1, with D maybe TRBD1 (6 bases). V was clipped by 0 bases and J by 1 base, with 12 bases between them. The CDR3 has 16 amino acids. Germline CDR1 reads MGHRA; CDR2 reads YSYEKL.

The DNA for the CDR3 is TGTGCCACCAGCAGACCAAACGGGACTAGCGGGAGGGGGGCTGATTTCTTC. Translated, it gives CATSRPNGTSGRGADFF. This chain uses TRBV15 with TRBJ2-1, with 16 bases lining up with TRBD2. Germline CDR1 and CDR2: LNHNV and YYDKDF (reference sequence). V trimming: 2 bases; J trimming: 16 bases; junction bases outside the gene matches: 14. The CDR3 consists of 17 residues.

The chain employs TRBV5-4 and TRBJ1-2; TRBD1 aligns across 9 bases. CDR3 length: 14 residues. The germline V gene encodes CDR1 SGHNT and CDR2 YYREEE (reference sequence). With V trimmed by 3 bases and J by 4 bases, 4 bases remained unmatched. CDR3 amino acids: CASSSRTGVYGYTF. The CDR3 DNA reads as TGTGCCAGCAGCTCGAGGACAGGGGTCTATGGCTACACCTTC.

This clone was observed a handful of times. The rearrangement uses TRBV4-1 and TRBJ1-5; a possible D gene is TRBD1 (6 bases). The V end lost 0 bases, the J end lost 13 bases, and 22 bases lay between the germline ends. The CDR3 extends over 16 amino acids. From germline, CDR1 is MGHRA and CDR2 YSYEKL. The CDR3 loop reads CASSQETAAVGASQHF. The CDR3 DNA reads as TGCGCCAGCAGCCAAGAAACTGCTGCAGTGGGGGCATCACAGCATTTT.

The V call is TRBV27, the J call TRBJ1-6, with D uncertain. Germline V gene data show CDR1 as MNHEY and CDR2 as SMNVEV (reference sequence). The CDR3 sequence is 15 residues long. Trimming took 2 bases from V and 5 from J, leaving 10 bases between them. The CDR3 protein is CASSLGQADNSPLHF. CDR3 DNA: TGTGCCAGCAGTTTAGGGCAGGCCGATAATTCACCCCTCCACTTT.

This chain links TRBV6-5 with TRBJ2-3, with a possible D match to TRBD1 (5 bases). Trimming shortened V by 9 bases and J by 0 bases, and 13 bases separated the two germline ends. The CDR3 has 14 residues. From germline, CDR1 is MNHEY and CDR2 SVGAGI. The DNA for the CDR3 is TGTGCCAGTTCTCAGGGCACTAGCACAGATACGCAGTATTTT. This codes for CASSQGTSTDTQYF.

The chain joins TRBV6-2 or TRBV6-3 to TRBJ2-7; no firm D call. The germline V and J ends were trimmed by 5 bases and 6 bases, with 17 bases remaining between them. The CDR3 covers 14 residues. Germline assignment: CDR1 MNHEY and CDR2 SVGEGT. The CDR3 reads CASSQILFVSEQYF. In nucleotides, the CDR3 is TGTGCCAGCAGTCAAATACTCTTCGTGTCCGAGCAGTACTTC.

V and J are TRBV7-3 and TRBJ2-7; D perhaps matches TRBD2 (6 bases). This CDR3 has 18 amino acids. The ends were cut back, 4 bases at V and 4 bases at J, with 26 bases in the middle. Germline V gene data show CDR1 as SGHTA and CDR2 as FQGTGA. The CDR3 region is CASSSPRGTPKGCYEQYV. The DNA of the CDR3 is TGTGCCAGCAGCTCCCCCCGGGGGACTCCTAAAGGGTGTTACGAGCAGTACGTC.

This clone appeared a few times. This sequence joins TRBV5-4 and TRBJ1-4; D not certain. V was pared by 3 bases and J by 8 bases, with 17 bases between. This CDR3 region has 15 residues. Germline V gene lookup returns CDR1 SGHNT and CDR2 YYREEE (reference sequence). CDR3 nucleotide sequence: TGTGCCAGCAGCTCGGCGTCCCTCGGTGGGGAAAAACTGTTTTTT. Protein product: CASSSASLGGEKLFF.

The CDR3 nucleotides are TGTGCCAGCAGCTTAGATGTCTCTCGGCTAGCGGGGATGAGCCCGCAGTTCTTC. This sequence encodes CASSLDVSRLAGMSPQFF. The chain joins TRBV7-8 to TRBJ2-1, with 9 bases aligning to TRBD2. The CDR3 sequence is 18 residues long. V lost 1 base, J lost 12 bases, and 19 bases stayed unmatched. CDR1 and CDR2 from the germline V gene are SGHVS and FQNEAQ.

This clone was counted a single time. The V and J genes are TRBV19 and TRBJ2-1; 14 bases align to TRBD2. The CDR3 is 17 amino acids. Germline trimming cut 2 bases from V and 7 bases from J; bases unmatched to any gene: 7. CDR1 is LNHDA, CDR2 SQIVND, per germline (reference sequence). The CDR3 loop is CASSISGTSGSPNEQFF. CDR3 bases: TGTGCCAGTAGTATATCCGGGACTAGCGGGAGTCCGAATGAGCAGTTCTTC.